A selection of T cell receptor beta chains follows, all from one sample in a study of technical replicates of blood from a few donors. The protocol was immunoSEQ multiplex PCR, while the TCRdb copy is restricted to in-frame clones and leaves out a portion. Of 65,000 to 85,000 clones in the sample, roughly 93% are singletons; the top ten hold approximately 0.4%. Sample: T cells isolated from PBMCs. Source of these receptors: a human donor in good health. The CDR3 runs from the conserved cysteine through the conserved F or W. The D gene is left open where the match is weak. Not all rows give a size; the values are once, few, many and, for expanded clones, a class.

CASSYTSERTDTQYF TGTGCCAGCAGTTACACCTCCGAGCGCACAGATACGCAGTATTTT once TRBV6-5 15 TRBJ2-3 .
CASSLAQGGNQPQHF TGTGCCAGCAGCTTAGCACAGGGAGGCAATCAGCCCCAGCATTTT . TRBV11-2 15 TRBJ1-5 .
CASNKGLAVETQYF TGTGCCAGTAACAAGGGACTAGCTGTCGAGACCCAGTACTTC . TRBV19 14 TRBJ2-5 TRBD2
CASSRTANEKLFF TGTGCCAGCAGCCGGACTGCTAATGAAAAACTGTTTTTT many TRBV5-4 13 TRBJ1-4 .
CASSPPGGTGIYNEQFF TGTGCCAGCAGCCCCCCTGGAGGGACAGGAATTTACAATGAGCAGTTCTTC . TRBV9 17 TRBJ2-1 TRBD1
CASRIRDSLRSNYGYTF TGTGCCAGCAGGATCCGGGACAGCCTACGCTCTAACTATGGCTACACCTTC . TRBV28 17 TRBJ1-2 TRBD1
CASSPDLAGTYEQYF TGTGCCAGCAGCCCAGACCTAGCGGGCACCTACGAGCAGTACTTC . TRBV6-1 15 TRBJ2-7 TRBD2
CASSSVGLAGTSEQFF TGTGCCAGCAGCTCTGTTGGTCTAGCGGGTACCAGTGAGCAGTTCTTC . TRBV4-2 16 TRBJ2-1 TRBD2
CASTSLLAGRETQYF TGTGCCAGTACCTCCCTACTAGCGGGAAGAGAGACCCAGTACTTC . TRBV28 15 TRBJ2-5 TRBD2
CASSFGVVDTGELFF TGTGCCAGCAGCTTCGGGGTAGTGGACACCGGGGAGCTGTTTTTT . TRBV5-5 15 TRBJ2-2 .
CASSPGLAGGETQYF TGCGCCAGCAGCCCGGGACTAGCGGGGGGAGAGACCCAGTACTTC . TRBV5-1 15 TRBJ2-5 TRBD2
CAISEVPTGGNEQFF TGTGCCATCAGTGAAGTTCCGACAGGAGGTAATGAGCAGTTCTTC . TRBV10-3 15 TRBJ2-1 .
CATSRAAGPDSGNTIYF TGTGCCACCAGCAGAGCTGCAGGGCCTGACTCTGGAAACACCATATATTTT . TRBV15 17 TRBJ1-3 .
CASSVGREVETQYF TGTGCCAGCAGTGTTGGGCGGGAGGTGGAGACCCAGTACTTC . TRBV6-1 14 TRBJ2-5 TRBD2
CASRPGGGYEQYF TGTGCCAGCAGACCCGGTGGAGGCTACGAGCAGTACTTC . TRBV6-5 13 TRBJ2-7 .
CASTWTSGAGGEQFF TGTGCCAGCACGTGGACTAGCGGGGCTGGGGGTGAGCAGTTCTTC . TRBV11-2 15 TRBJ2-1 TRBD2
CASSLTPGLTGELFF TGTGCCAGCAGCTTAACCCCGGGACTAACCGGGGAGCTGTTTTTT . TRBV7-3 15 TRBJ2-2 TRBD2
CASSLSMGQGANTEAFF TGTGCCAGCAGCTTGAGCATGGGACAGGGGGCAAACACTGAAGCTTTCTTT . TRBV7-8 17 TRBJ1-1 TRBD1
CASSLLGQMNTEAFF TGCGCCAGCAGCTTGTTGGGACAGATGAACACTGAAGCTTTCTTT . TRBV5-1 15 TRBJ1-1 TRBD1
CASSILQGTYQPQHF TGTGCCAGTAGTATCTTACAGGGGACCTATCAGCCCCAGCATTTT . TRBV19 15 TRBJ1-5 TRBD1
CASSSNSGIRTDTQYF TGTGCCAGCAGCTCAAATAGCGGGATCCGCACAGATACGCAGTATTTT . TRBV5-6 16 TRBJ2-3 TRBD2
CASSLRGGETYEQYF TGTGCCAGCAGCTTAAGAGGGGGAGAGACCTACGAGCAGTACTTC . TRBV11-2 15 TRBJ2-7 .
CSVKLAGPIYYEQYF TGCAGCGTGAAGTTGGCAGGGCCAATATATTACGAGCAGTACTTC . TRBV29-1 15 TRBJ2-7 .
CASRYDSFGSTEAFF TGTGCCAGCAGGTACGACAGCTTCGGAAGCACTGAAGCTTTCTTT . TRBV6-5 15 TRBJ1-1 .
CASSGVGQRDTEAFF TGTGCCAGCAGCGGAGTGGGACAACGGGACACTGAAGCTTTCTTT . TRBV5-6 15 TRBJ1-1 .
CASSLGTGKAFF TGTGCCAGCAGCCTTGGGACAGGCAAAGCTTTCTTT . TRBV5-6 12 TRBJ1-1 TRBD1
CASSLGTGIRGQYF TGTGCCAGCAGCTTAGGCACAGGGATCCGGGGGCAGTACTTC . TRBV7-2 14 TRBJ2-7 .
CASSSTGLQIRTQYF TGTGCCAGCAGTTCGACGGGACTCCAGATCAGGACCCAGTACTTC . TRBV27 15 TRBJ2-5 .
CASSLAPISSYNEQFF TGTGCCAGCAGCTTAGCTCCGATTAGCTCCTACAATGAGCAGTTCTTC . TRBV7-6 16 TRBJ2-1 .
CASRFQGGGANVLTF TGTGCCAGCAGATTCCAGGGTGGTGGGGCCAACGTCCTGACTTTC . TRBV5-6 15 TRBJ2-6 .
CGLDAGIGEKLFF TGTGGCCTGGATGCAGGGATCGGTGAAAAACTGTTTTTT . TRBV30 13 TRBJ1-4 .
CASSVDRGRRTEAFF TGTGCCAGCAGCGTGGACAGGGGGCGCAGGACTGAAGCTTTCTTT . TRBV7-8 15 TRBJ1-1 TRBD1
CASSLQTGYGYTF TGTGCCAGCAGCCTACAGACAGGCTATGGCTACACCTTC few TRBV7-3 13 TRBJ1-2 .